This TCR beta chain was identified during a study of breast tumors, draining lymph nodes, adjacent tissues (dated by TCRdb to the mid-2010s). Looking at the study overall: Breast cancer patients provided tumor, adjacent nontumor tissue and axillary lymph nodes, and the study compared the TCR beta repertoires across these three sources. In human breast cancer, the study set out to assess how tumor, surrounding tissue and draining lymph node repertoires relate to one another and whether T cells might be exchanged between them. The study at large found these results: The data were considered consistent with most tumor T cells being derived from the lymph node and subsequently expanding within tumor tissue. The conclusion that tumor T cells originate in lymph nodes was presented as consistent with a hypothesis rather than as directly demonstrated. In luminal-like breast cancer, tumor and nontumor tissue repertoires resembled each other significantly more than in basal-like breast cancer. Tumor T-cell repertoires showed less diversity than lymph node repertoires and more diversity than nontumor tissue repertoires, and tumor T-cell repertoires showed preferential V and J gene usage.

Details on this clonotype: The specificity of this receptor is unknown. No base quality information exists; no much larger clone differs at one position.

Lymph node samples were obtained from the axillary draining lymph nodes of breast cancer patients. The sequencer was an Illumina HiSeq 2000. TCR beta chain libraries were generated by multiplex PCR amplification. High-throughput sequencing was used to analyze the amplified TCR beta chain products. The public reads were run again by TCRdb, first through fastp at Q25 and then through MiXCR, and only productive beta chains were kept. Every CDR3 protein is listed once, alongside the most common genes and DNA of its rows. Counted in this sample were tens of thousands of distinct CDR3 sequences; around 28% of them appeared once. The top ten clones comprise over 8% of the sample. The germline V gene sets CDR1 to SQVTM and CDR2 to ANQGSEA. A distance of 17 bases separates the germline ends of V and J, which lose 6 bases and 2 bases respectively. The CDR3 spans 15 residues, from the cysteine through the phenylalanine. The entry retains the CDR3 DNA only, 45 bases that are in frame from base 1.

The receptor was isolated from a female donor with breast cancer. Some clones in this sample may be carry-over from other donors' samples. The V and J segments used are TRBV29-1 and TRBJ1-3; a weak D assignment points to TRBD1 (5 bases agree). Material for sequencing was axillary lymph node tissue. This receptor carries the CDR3 CSVRFGGRTGNTIYF. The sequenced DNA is TGCAGCGTCCGTTTCGGGGGTAGGACTGGAAACACCATATATTTT.